This T cell receptor beta chain was sequenced during a study of T cells after yellow fever vaccination. Across the whole study: Some fractions had low cell numbers, and these were prepared with SMART-Seq v4 Ultra Low Input.

It was through 5'RACE template switching that TCR cDNA was made, with a universal primer site and UMIs added. MiXCR, applied by TCRdb to the 5' RACE reads, yields one record per CDR3 protein. The sample holds over 130,000 distinct CDR3 sequences, roughly 8.2% seen once. Whole-study findings and limits: Abundant clonotypes from the bulk population could have been carried over as contaminants into FACS-sorted repertoires. Although most clonotypes did not, a small share appeared in both CD4 and CD8 compartments.

This clonotype has ten or more counts. The antigen is not known. The material was CD4+ T cells sorted from PBMCs, obtained 5 days after the yellow fever booster vaccination. This TCR derives from a man in his thirties or forties who received the YFV17D yellow fever vaccine.

CDR3 sequence reads: CASSPRTSDTDTQYF. CDR3 sequence (DNA): TGTGCCAGCTCACCACGGACTAGCGACACAGATACGCAGTATTTT. The gene calls are TRBV18 and TRBJ2-3; 9 bases agree with TRBD2. Per the germline V gene, CDR1 is KGHSH and CDR2 is LQKENI. The CDR3 contains 15 residues. Trimming took 1 base from V and 2 from J; bases not matched to a gene: 1.